The next 11 T cell receptor beta chains were all read from a single sample in a study of T cell repertoires in cytomegalovirus infection (dated by TCRdb to the late 2010s). The instrument given in TCRdb is Illumina HiSeq 1500. TCRdb reanalyzed the raw reads on its own, using fastp at Q25 for trimming and MiXCR for clone calling, and kept in-frame beta chains. Under each unique CDR3 protein, matching rows form one entry showing the most common genes and DNA. In this sample the table shows 150,000 to 200,000 distinct CDR3 sequences, approximately 17% of which occur a single time. The ten largest clonotypes hold under 30% of the sample. The material sequenced was CD8+ T cells from PBMCs. These receptors came from a human donor in good health (CMV status not recorded). Some clones in this sample may be carry-over from other donors' samples.

This clonotype was detected only a few times. V gene TRBV7-8 combines with J gene TRBJ2-7; possible D gene TRBD2, 6 bases. From germline, CDR1 is SGHVS and CDR2 FQNEAQ. V was cut by 3 bases and J by 3 bases, with 15 bases left in between. The CDR3 spans 15 residues. CDR3 loop: CASSLAAGGIYEQYF. The CDR3 coding sequence is TGTGCCAGCAGCTTGGCTGCCGGGGGAATCTACGAGCAGTACTTC.

A few counts support this clonotype. The chain employs TRBV20-1 and TRBJ2-5, with 9 bases aligning to TRBD1. CDR1 is DFQATT, CDR2 SNEGSKA, per germline (reference sequence). CDR3 length equals 15 residues. V trimming: 0 bases; J trimming: 7 bases; junction bases outside the gene matches: 9. The CDR3 region has the DNA TGCAGTGCTAGAGATGGGGGGACAGGGTCCGGGACCCAGTACTTC. Its translation: CSARDGGTGSGTQYF.

V usage is TRBV10-3 and J usage is TRBJ2-1, with D possibly being TRBD2 (6 bases). The CDR3 has 14 amino acids. Germline-derived CDR1 and CDR2 are ENHRY and SYGVKD. The V gene lost 8 bases and the J gene lost 8 bases, with 19 bases spanning the gap. The CDR3 loop is CAIRETGTLDEQFF. The CDR3 DNA reads as TGTGCCATCCGGGAAACCGGGACTTTGGATGAGCAGTTCTTC.

The gene calls are TRBV28 and TRBJ2-6, with no clear D. Trimming left V 5 bases short and J 2 bases short, with 28 bases between. The germline V gene encodes CDR1 MDHEN and CDR2 SYDVKM. This CDR3 comprises 21 residues. CDR3 DNA: TGTGCCAGCAGTGGCCCTACAAATTTCCGGGCCGAGCAAACTGGGGCCAACGTCCTGACTTTC. The encoded protein is CASSGPTNFRAEQTGANVLTF.

This clonotype has just a few counts. The chain links TRBV7-8 to TRBJ2-3, with D possibly TRBD2 on 6 matching bases. CDR1 and CDR2 (germline): SGHVS, FQNEAQ. V lost 4 bases and J 2 bases, leaving 13 bases between the germline ends. The CDR3 extends over 15 amino acids. Written as DNA, the CDR3 is TGTGCCAGCAGCTCTATCAGCGGGCCCACAGATACGCAGTATTTT. Its protein product is CASSSISGPTDTQYF.

J is TRBJ2-5 and V is TRBV9; tentative D call: TRBD2 (6 bases). The V gene lost 1 base and the J gene lost 5 bases, with 15 bases spanning the gap. Germline-derived CDR1 and CDR2 are SGDLS and YYNGEE. There are 15 residues in the CDR3. The CDR3 DNA follows: TGTGCCAGCAGCGTATGGGGAGAGACTAGGGAGACCCAGTACTTC. Protein: CASSVWGETRETQYF.

This chain uses TRBV6-1 with TRBJ1-1, with 7 bases aligning to TRBD1. The CDR3 is 14 amino acids. Germline CDR1 is MNHNS and CDR2 is SASEGT. The V and J ends lost 2 bases and 7 bases, in that order; junction bases with no gene match: 7. As DNA, the CDR3 is TGTGCCAGCAGTGAAAGGCAGGGGGTTGTTGAAGCTTTCTTT. It is translated as CASSERQGVVEAFF.

This clonotype showed up just a few times. The CDR3 sequence: CASSIGTGNYEQYF. The CDR3 region has the DNA TGTGCCAGTAGTATAGGGACAGGCAACTACGAGCAGTACTTC. V is TRBV19 and J is TRBJ2-7; TRBD1 agrees at 7 bases. This CDR3 has 14 residues. Germline lookup yields CDR1 LNHDA and CDR2 SQIVND (reference sequence). Trimming removed 1 base from V and 3 bases from J; junction bases left unmatched: 3.

The gene calls are TRBV7-6 and TRBJ2-5; tentative D call: TRBD2 (5 bases). V dropped 6 bases and J dropped 1 base, with 12 bases sitting between them. The CDR3 length is 14 residues. Germline lookup yields CDR1 SGHVS and CDR2 FNYEAQ. CDR3 protein: CASRAVGPQETQYF. The CDR3 region has the DNA TGTGCCAGCAGAGCGGTGGGCCCCCAAGAGACCCAGTACTTC.

This clonotype came up a few times. The DNA for the CDR3 is TGTGCCAGCAGCCACCCGACAGCAAGCTACGAGCAGTACTTC. Amino acid sequence: CASSHPTASYEQYF. The gene calls are TRBV7-9 and TRBJ2-7; TRBD1 is a possible D gene (5 bases). V was pared by 5 bases and J by 3 bases, with 14 bases between. The CDR3 sequence is 14 residues long. From germline, CDR1 is SEHNR and CDR2 FQNEAQ (reference sequence).

This sequence joins TRBV6-8 and TRBJ2-3; unclear D gene. The V gene lost 4 bases and the J gene lost 5 bases, with 7 bases spanning the gap. There are 12 residues in the CDR3. Germline lookup yields CDR1 MNHGY and CDR2 SAAAGT. The CDR3 nucleotides read TGTGCCAGCAGTTCGCAGTTAGATACGCAGTATTTT. Translating gives CASSSQLDTQYF.